This T cell receptor (beta chain) was recovered during a study of T cell responses to AZD1222 COVID-19 vaccine. Across the whole study: Samples with a second dose at about 4 or about 12 weeks were pooled together.

Clones were sequenced by immunoSEQ multiplex PCR, and TCRdb holds only the in-frame ones, with some missing. The sample shows some 150,000 clones, 88% of them seen only once. A note on this clone: Its antigen is unknown.

This CDR3 spans 12 amino acids. CDR1 and CDR2 from the germline V gene are ENHRY and SYGVKD. Trimming left V 10 bases short and J 5 bases short, with 14 bases between. General study findings and limits: Researchers took repertoire samples only after the peak T cell response had come.

This chain uses TRBV10-3 with TRBJ1-2; D is uncertain. This specimen consisted of peripheral blood, obtained on day 0 of AZD1222 vaccination. The TCR was taken from an adult in good health. CDR3 amino acids: CATRTGDYGYTF. For the CDR3, the DNA is TGTGCCACCAGGACCGGCGATTATGGCTACACCTTC.